The rows below give T cell receptor beta chains drawn from one sample of a study of long-term antiretroviral therapy in people with HIV. The method was immunoSEQ multiplex PCR; TCRdb's version includes in-frame clones alone and lacks a portion of them. This table has about 24,000 clones, roughly four fifths appearing once. The specimen was unsorted PBMCs, collected 4.4 years after starting antiretroviral therapy. Receptor source: a man aged 25 to 40 with HIV. The CDR3 runs from the conserved cysteine through the conserved F or W. The D gene is left open where the match is weak. Size values are once, few and many counts, or a class for expanded clones, and some rows have none.

V,D,J,size,DNA,CDR3
TRBV27,NA,TRBJ1-1,NA,TGTGCCAGCAGGGTACAGGGTTACACTGAAGCTTTCTTT,CASRVQGYTEAFF
TRBV10-3,NA,TRBJ2-7,NA,TGTGCCATCAGTGAGTCCGGGGCAGAGGGGCTCTACGAGCAGTACTTC,CAISESGAEGLYEQYF
TRBV9,TRBD1,TRBJ2-5,NA,TGTGCCAGCAACAGGGGGCAAGAGACCCAGTACTTC,CASNRGQETQYF
TRBV4-2,NA,TRBJ1-4,NA,TGTGCCAGCAGCCGCCTGTTTGACGGTAATGAAAAACTGTTTTTT,CASSRLFDGNEKLFF
TRBV18,NA,TRBJ1-1,NA,TGTGCCAGCTCACGCGCTGGGGGGCTGAACACTGAAGCTTTCTTT,CASSRAGGLNTEAFF
TRBV5-1,TRBD1,TRBJ2-1,NA,TGCGCCAGTTCCGGACAGGGGATTTACAATGAGCAGTTCTTC,CASSGQGIYNEQFF
TRBV19,NA,TRBJ2-7,NA,TGTGCCAGTAGTGGGGGGAGCTCCTACGAGCAGTACTTC,CASSGGSSYEQYF
TRBV6-5,TRBD2,TRBJ2-1,NA,TGTGCCAGCAAAACTAGCGGGGGAATTAGTGAGCAGTTCTTC,CASKTSGGISEQFF
TRBV10-3,NA,TRBJ2-7,NA,TGTGCCATCAGCGAAATCCCCCTCGGCATTTGGAACGAGCAGTACTTC,CAISEIPLGIWNEQYF
TRBV4-1,TRBD2,TRBJ2-1,NA,TGCGCCAGCAGCCCTAGCGGGGGCCTCTACAATGAGCAGTTCTTC,CASSPSGGLYNEQFF
TRBV9,NA,TRBJ1-2,few,TGTGCCAGCAGCGTAGCTTTTTCGACGGATTACTATGGCTACACCTTC,CASSVAFSTDYYGYTF
TRBV7-9,TRBD1,TRBJ2-7,NA,TGTGCCAGCAGCCGAATAAGGCAGGGGGCGATCTACGAGCAGTACTTC,CASSRIRQGAIYEQYF
TRBV7-3,TRBD1,TRBJ2-2,NA,TGTGCCAGCAGCTGGACAGGGGTCGGGGAGCTGTTTTTT,CASSWTGVGELFF
TRBV13,NA,TRBJ1-1,NA,TGTGCCAGCAGCCCTGGGGCAGGGACGATAGCAGCTTTCTTT,CASSPGAGTIAAFF
TRBV5-4,NA,TRBJ2-5,NA,TGTGCCAGCAGCTTGGGGGGGTCCTGGGGGGAGACCCAGTACTTC,CASSLGGSWGETQYF
TRBV28,TRBD1,TRBJ2-7,NA,TGTGCCAGCAGTTCGACAGGGATCCTTAGGGCAGGCGAGCAGTACTTC,CASSSTGILRAGEQYF
TRBV7-2,NA,TRBJ2-7,NA,TGTGCCAGCAGCTTAGGGAACAGTCTAGAGCAGTACTTC,CASSLGNSLEQYF
TRBV9,NA,TRBJ2-7,NA,TGTGCCAGCAGCGTAGCCCGGGACACCAGTTACGAGCAGTACTTC,CASSVARDTSYEQYF
TRBV19,TRBD1,TRBJ1-4,NA,TGTGCCAGTAGTTCTCGCAGGGGGCGCGAAAAACTGTTTTTT,CASSSRRGREKLFF
TRBV7-2,NA,TRBJ1-2,once,TGTGCCAGCAGCTCCTCCCCGACAGGTTCGGGGTACTATGGCTACACCTTC,CASSSSPTGSGYYGYTF
TRBV6-1,TRBD1,TRBJ2-5,NA,TGTGCCAGTGGACAGGGGGACCAAGAGACCCAGTACTTC,CASGQGDQETQYF
TRBV7-6,NA,TRBJ1-2,NA,TGTGCCAGCAGCTTAGGGGAGAGGGTGCAAAATGGCTACACCTTC,CASSLGERVQNGYTF
TRBV5-1,TRBD2,TRBJ2-1,NA,TGCGCCAGCAGCTTTAGCCCCGCTAGCGGGTACAATGAGCAGTTCTTC,CASSFSPASGYNEQFF
TRBV2,NA,TRBJ1-1,once,TGTGCCAGCAGTGAAAGGTCTGGGGGGGTTGAAGCTTTCTTT,CASSERSGGVEAFF
TRBV9,NA,TRBJ1-1,NA,TGTGCCAGCAGCGTAGGATCAGGGGCCCTGAACACTGAAGCTTTCTTT,CASSVGSGALNTEAFF
TRBV5-6,TRBD1,TRBJ2-2,NA,TGTGCCAGCAGCGTATCCGGGACAGGGAGGACCGGGGAGCTGTTTTTT,CASSVSGTGRTGELFF
TRBV5-1,NA,TRBJ1-2,NA,TGCGCCAGCAGCTTGAGGGATCCTAGCTATGGCTACACCTTC,CASSLRDPSYGYTF
TRBV15,TRBD1,TRBJ2-7,few,TGTGCCACCGAAGACAGGGCCTCCTACGAGCAGTACTTC,CATEDRASYEQYF
TRBV7-2,NA,TRBJ2-5,once,TGTGCCAGCAGCTTAGCGGGGACACAAGAGACCCAGTACTTC,CASSLAGTQETQYF
TRBV15,TRBD1,TRBJ2-1,NA,TGTGCCACCAGCAGACAGGCCGGGACAGGGATCTACAATGAGCAGTTCTTC,CATSRQAGTGIYNEQFF
TRBV18,TRBD2,TRBJ2-4,NA,TGTGCCAGCTCACCCGGCAGAGGATTTAGCGGGAACATTCAGTACTTC,CASSPGRGFSGNIQYF
TRBV27,NA,TRBJ1-5,few,TGTGCCAGCAGTTTGGGGGGGGCTCAGCCCCAGCATTTT,CASSLGGAQPQHF
TRBV27,NA,TRBJ1-5,NA,TGTGCCAGCAGTTTAGGGAGCGAAGGCAATCAGCCCCAGCATTTT,CASSLGSEGNQPQHF
TRBV11-2,NA,TRBJ2-7,NA,TGTGCCAGCAGCTTAGATCCCGGCAGATCCTACGAGCAGTACTTC,CASSLDPGRSYEQYF
TRBV28,NA,TRBJ2-7,NA,TGTGCCAGCAGTTTATCGGGCAATCCCTACGAGCAGTACTTC,CASSLSGNPYEQYF
TRBV7-8,NA,TRBJ2-7,NA,TGTGCCAGCAGCTTAGGACAGGCGGGATATACGAGCGAGCAGTACTTC,CASSLGQAGYTSEQYF
TRBV5-6,TRBD1,TRBJ2-2,NA,TGTGCCAGCAATCGGGACAGGGGGCGAGGGGCGAACACCGGGGAGCTGTTTTTT,CASNRDRGRGANTGELFF
TRBV11-2,NA,TRBJ2-7,NA,TGTGCCAGCAGCGTCGACATTGGTACCTACGAGCAGTACTTC,CASSVDIGTYEQYF
TRBV4-1,TRBD1,TRBJ2-3,NA,TGCGCCAGCAGCCAAGCGGGACAGGGGAGCACCAGAACAGATACGCAGTATTTT,CASSQAGQGSTRTDTQYF
TRBV28,TRBD1,TRBJ2-7,NA,TGTGCCAGCAGTCGGACAGGGGGCAACTACGAGCAGTACTTC,CASSRTGGNYEQYF
TRBV7-9,TRBD2,TRBJ2-1,once,TGTGCCAGCAGCTTGCGGGCTAGCGGGAGTTACAATGAGCAGTTCTTC,CASSLRASGSYNEQFF
TRBV5-8,NA,TRBJ2-7,NA,TGTGCCAGCAGCTTGGGGGGATTCTCCTACGAGCAGTACTTC,CASSLGGFSYEQYF
TRBV9,TRBD1,TRBJ2-7,NA,TGTGCCAGCAGCGTGGGACAGGGGGACGAGCAGTACTTC,CASSVGQGDEQYF
TRBV7-2,NA,TRBJ2-5,NA,TGTGCCAGCAGCTTTGGGGGGCCCGAGACCCAGTACTTC,CASSFGGPETQYF
TRBV19,NA,TRBJ1-5,NA,TGTGCCAGTAGTCCCAGGGATGGGAATCAGCCCCAGCATTTT,CASSPRDGNQPQHF
TRBV29-1,TRBD2,TRBJ2-1,NA,TGCAGCGTTGAAGGGGGACTAGCGGGAGTTGAGCAGTTCTTC,CSVEGGLAGVEQFF
TRBV6-5,TRBD1,TRBJ1-2,NA,TGTGCCAGCAGGCGGGGACAGGGAGAAGGCTACACCTTC,CASRRGQGEGYTF
TRBV7-3,NA,TRBJ1-2,NA,TGTGCCAGCAGCCTAAGCCGTGGCACTAACTATGGCTACACCTTC,CASSLSRGTNYGYTF